This T cell receptor (beta chain) was documented in a study of STAT5B mutations in CD4+ large granular lymphocyte leukemia. Points from the study as a whole: No patients shared main leukemic clonotypes, though roughly 27% appeared at low frequency elsewhere. Compared with healthy controls (2/35), patient top clones favored TRBV06 (8/27).

The assay was run at survey level. Source study methods: A productive frequency of 2.59 x 10-5 was the lowest detectable. Produced via immunoSEQ multiplex PCR; TCRdb's table is partial and in-frame only. Clonal size and the V and J genes are those of that table, whereas D and trimming came from the DNA. The sample holds about 32,000 clones, less than 75% seen once. As to this clone: Antigen unknown.

The CDR3 has 16 amino acids. This receptor was obtained from a human donor in good health. The gene calls are TRBV21-1 and TRBJ1-1. TRBV21-1 is designated a pseudogene. The sample consisted of CD4+ T cells from blood buffy coats. CDR3 sequence reads: CASSKATGRFKTEAFF. Written as DNA, the CDR3 is TGTGCCAGCAGCAAAGCAACCGGGAGGTTTAAAACTGAAGCTTTCTTT.